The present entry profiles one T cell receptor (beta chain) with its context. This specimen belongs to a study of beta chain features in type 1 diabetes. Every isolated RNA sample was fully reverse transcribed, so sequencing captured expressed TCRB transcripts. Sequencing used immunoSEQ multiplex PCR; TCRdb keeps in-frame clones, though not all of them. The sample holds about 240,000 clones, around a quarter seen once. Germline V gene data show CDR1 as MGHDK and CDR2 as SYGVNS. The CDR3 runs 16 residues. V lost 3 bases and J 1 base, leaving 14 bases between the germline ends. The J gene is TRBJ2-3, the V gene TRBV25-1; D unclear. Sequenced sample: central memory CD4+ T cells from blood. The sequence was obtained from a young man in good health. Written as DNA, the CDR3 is TGTGCCAGCAGTGAGAGGCTAAAAAAAGGCACAGATACGCAGTATTTT. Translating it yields CASSERLKKGTDTQYF.